This TCR beta chain appears in the sequencing data of a study of blood T cell repertoires in COVID-19. Turning to the study itself: Both acute and convalescent COVID-19 samples were obtained from the United States, Italy and Spain.

Authors' methods: Amplification with reference gene primers provided the estimates of nucleated cell counts. TCRdb keeps only in-frame clones here, not all; method: immunoSEQ multiplex PCR. The V and J calls and the clone size are those of that table, but D and trimming were determined from the DNA. In the table there are a few hundred thousand clones, about 83% of which are singletons. This TCR was sampled from an elderly man with acute or convalescent COVID-19. The specimen was peripheral blood.

CDR3 sequence reads: CASKWGGGDGTEAFF. The CDR3 region has the DNA TGTGCCAGCAAATGGGGCGGGGGCGACGGCACTGAAGCTTTCTTT. The genes are TRBV6-5 and TRBJ1-1, with D possibly being TRBD1 (6 bases). Per germline, CDR1 MNHEY and CDR2 SVGAGI. The V end lost 7 bases, the J end lost 4 bases, and 19 bases lay between the germline ends. CDR3 length equals 15 residues.